The present T cell receptor beta chain was sequenced within a study of blood T cell repertoires in COVID-19. Study at large: PBMCs, B-cell-depleted T cells, or T cells provided the cDNA or gDNA that made up the material.

Original analysis: Amplified reference gene primers provided the basis for estimating nucleated cell counts. The data were produced by immunoSEQ multiplex PCR, yet TCRdb's version contains in-frame clones alone and is incomplete. V, J and clone size reflect that table, while D and trimming were determined from the DNA. The data hold about 150,000 clones, with 80% to 90% observed a single time. Unmatched junction bases numbered 5, after V lost 5 bases and J lost 4 bases. The CDR3 consists of 14 residues. Germline assignment: CDR1 SGHTA and CDR2 FQGTGA. This clone was found once. The sequencing input was peripheral blood. The chain employs TRBV7-3 and TRBJ2-1; 7 bases match TRBD1. The TCR originated in a man aged 65 to 85 with acute or convalescent COVID-19. The CDR3 spells CASSATGNYNEQFF. In nucleotides, the CDR3 is TGTGCCAGCAGCGCGACAGGGAATTACAATGAGCAGTTCTTC. Drawing the rest from reference TRBV7-3 and TRBJ2-1, the complete variable domain is GAGVSQTPSNKVTEKGKYVELRCDPISGHTALYWYRQSLGQGPEFLIYFQGTGAADDSGLPNDRFFAVRPEGSVSTLKIQRTERGDSAVYLCASSATGNYNEQFFGPGTRLTVL.